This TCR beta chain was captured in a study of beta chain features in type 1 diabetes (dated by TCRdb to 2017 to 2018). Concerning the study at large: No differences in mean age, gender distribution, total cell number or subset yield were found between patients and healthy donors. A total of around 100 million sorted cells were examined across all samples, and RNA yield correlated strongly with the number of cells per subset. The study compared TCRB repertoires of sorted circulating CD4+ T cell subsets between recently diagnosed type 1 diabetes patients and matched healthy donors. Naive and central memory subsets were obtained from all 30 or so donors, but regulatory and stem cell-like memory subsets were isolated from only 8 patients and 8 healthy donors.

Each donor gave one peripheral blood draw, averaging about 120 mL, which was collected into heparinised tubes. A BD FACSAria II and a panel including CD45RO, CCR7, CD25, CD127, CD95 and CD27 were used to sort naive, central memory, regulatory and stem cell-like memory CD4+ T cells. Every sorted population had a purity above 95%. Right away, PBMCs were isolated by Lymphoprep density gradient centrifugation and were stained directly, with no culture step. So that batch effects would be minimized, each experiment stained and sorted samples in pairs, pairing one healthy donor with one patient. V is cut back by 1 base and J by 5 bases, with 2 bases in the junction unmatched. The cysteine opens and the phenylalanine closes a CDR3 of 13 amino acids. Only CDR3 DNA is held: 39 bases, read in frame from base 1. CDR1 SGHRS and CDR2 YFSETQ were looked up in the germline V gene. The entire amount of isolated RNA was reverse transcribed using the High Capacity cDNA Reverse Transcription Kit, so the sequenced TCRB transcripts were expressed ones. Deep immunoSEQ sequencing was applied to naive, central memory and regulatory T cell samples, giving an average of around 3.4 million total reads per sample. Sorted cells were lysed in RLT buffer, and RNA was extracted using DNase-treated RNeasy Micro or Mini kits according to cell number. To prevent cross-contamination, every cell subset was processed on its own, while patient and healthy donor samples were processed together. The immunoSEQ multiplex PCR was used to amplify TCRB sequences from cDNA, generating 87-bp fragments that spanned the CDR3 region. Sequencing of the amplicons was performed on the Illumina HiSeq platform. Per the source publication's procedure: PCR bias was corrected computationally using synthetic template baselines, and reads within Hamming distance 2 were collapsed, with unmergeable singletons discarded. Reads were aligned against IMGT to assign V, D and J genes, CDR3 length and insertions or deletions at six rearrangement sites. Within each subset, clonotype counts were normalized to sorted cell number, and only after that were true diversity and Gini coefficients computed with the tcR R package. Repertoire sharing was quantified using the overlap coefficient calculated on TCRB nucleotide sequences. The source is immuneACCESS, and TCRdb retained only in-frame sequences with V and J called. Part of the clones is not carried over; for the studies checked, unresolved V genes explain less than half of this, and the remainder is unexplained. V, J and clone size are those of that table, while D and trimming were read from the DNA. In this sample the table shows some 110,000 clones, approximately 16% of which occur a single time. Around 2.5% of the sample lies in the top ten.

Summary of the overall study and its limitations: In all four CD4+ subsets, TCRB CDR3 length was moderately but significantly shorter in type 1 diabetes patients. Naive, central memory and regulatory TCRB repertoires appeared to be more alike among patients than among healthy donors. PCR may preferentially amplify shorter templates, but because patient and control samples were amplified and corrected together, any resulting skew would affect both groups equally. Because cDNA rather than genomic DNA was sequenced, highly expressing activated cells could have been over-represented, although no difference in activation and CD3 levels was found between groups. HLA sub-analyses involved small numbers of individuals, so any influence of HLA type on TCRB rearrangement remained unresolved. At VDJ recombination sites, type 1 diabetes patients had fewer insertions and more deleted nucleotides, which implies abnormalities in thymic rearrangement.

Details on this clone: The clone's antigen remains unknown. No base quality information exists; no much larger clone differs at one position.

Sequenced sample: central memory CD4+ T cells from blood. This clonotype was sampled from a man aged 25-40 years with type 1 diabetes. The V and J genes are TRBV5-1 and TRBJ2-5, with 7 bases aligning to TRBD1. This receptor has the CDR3 CASSLQQGETQYF. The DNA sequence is TGCGCCAGCAGCTTGCAACAGGGGGAGACCCAGTACTTC.